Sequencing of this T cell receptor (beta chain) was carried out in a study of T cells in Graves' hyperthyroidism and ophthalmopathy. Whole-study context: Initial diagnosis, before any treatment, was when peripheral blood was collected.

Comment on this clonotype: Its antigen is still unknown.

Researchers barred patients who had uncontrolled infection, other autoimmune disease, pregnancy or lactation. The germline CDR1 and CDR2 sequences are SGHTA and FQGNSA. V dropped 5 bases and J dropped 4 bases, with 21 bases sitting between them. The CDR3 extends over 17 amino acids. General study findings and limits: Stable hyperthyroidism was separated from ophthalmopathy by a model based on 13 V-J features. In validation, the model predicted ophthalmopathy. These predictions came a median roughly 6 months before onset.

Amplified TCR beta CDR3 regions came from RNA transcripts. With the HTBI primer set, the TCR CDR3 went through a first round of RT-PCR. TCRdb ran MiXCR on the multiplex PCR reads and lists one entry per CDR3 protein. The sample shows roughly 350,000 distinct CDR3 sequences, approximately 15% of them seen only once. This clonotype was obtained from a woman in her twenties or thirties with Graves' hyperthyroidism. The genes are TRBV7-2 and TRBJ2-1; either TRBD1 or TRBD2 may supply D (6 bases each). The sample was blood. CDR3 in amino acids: CASSPRSGASWYNEQFF. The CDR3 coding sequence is TGTGCCAGCAGCCCAAGGTCGGGGGCTAGTTGGTACAATGAGCAGTTCTTC.